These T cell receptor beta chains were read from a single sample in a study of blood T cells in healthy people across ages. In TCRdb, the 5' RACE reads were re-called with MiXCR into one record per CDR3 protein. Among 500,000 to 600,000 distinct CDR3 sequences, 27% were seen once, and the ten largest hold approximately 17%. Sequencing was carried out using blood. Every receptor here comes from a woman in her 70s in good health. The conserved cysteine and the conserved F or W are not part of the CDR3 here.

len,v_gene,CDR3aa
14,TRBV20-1,SVGSVAGEGADTQY
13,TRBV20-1,SARVWDRVRNEQF
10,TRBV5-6,ASSFRYNEQF
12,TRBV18,ASSPNGAYNEQF
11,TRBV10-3,AIADPNKNIQY
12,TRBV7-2,ASSNQDSRNEQF
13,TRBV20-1,SAQDRGSGANVLT
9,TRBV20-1,SGTDHYGYT
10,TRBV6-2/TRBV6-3,ASSSAQGKQY
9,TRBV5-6,ASSFDYGYT
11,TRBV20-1,SARVGTTDTQY
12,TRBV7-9,ASIGQARTDTQY
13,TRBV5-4,ASKTWTGQQETQY
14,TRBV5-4,ASSPNPGPNRETQY
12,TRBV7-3,ASSLGGEYNEQF
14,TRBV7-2,ASSFRRGGSWETQY
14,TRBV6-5,ASSLSLSSGANVLT
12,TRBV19,ASSIRLVSNEQF
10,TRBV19,ASSMRDSPLH
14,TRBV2,ASRPTTSGGGSEQF
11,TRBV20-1,SAEDSRSYEQY
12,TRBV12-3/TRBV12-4,ASSLMTRGYGYT
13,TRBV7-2,ASSKGGSATGELF
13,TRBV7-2,ASSLGPSPNYGYT
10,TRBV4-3,ASSAAGETQC
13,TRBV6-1,ASTEGGSGANVLT
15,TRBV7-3,ASSLNGGNSGANVLT
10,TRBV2,ASTVSNYGYT
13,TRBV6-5,ASSYAPGDFYEQY
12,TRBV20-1,SATRGGAGNEQF
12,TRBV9,ASSLWGTADGYT
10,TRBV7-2,AGNGGQETQY
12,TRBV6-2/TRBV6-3,ASAAGAETGELF
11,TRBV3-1,ASSRSGGDEQY